The 6 T cell receptor beta chains listed next were all sequenced from one sample in a study of radiotherapy plus CTLA-4 blockade in lung cancer. Produced via immunoSEQ multiplex PCR; TCRdb's table is partial and in-frame only. Here the sample spans around 14,000 clones, approximately 70% being singletons. The starting material was peripheral blood, obtained from a patient treated with radiotherapy plus ipilimumab. The receptor source for this set is a human donor with non-small cell lung cancer whose response to radiotherapy plus ipilimumab could not be evaluated.

The chain has TRBV15 and TRBJ2-1, with 7 bases matching TRBD2. The CDR3 contains 15 residues. From germline, CDR1 is LNHNV and CDR2 YYDKDF (reference sequence). Germline trimming cut 5 bases from V and 4 bases from J; bases unmatched to any gene: 8. CDR3 region: CATSRLPREYNEQFF. The CDR3 region has the DNA TGTGCCACCAGCCGCTTACCGCGGGAGTACAATGAGCAGTTCTTC.

CDR3 sequence reads: CASSLNTYNEQFF. The CDR3 nucleotides are TGCGCCAGCAGCCTCAACACCTACAATGAGCAGTTCTTC. This chain links TRBV5-1 with TRBJ2-1; D remains unclear. The CDR3 sequence is 13 residues long. Germline V gene data show CDR1 as SGHRS and CDR2 as YFSETQ. V was pared by 4 bases and J by 2 bases, with 7 bases between.

This clone was seen a handful of times. The rearrangement joins TRBV21-1 to TRBJ1-4. TRBV21-1 is given as a pseudogene. This CDR3 is 15 amino acids long. In nucleotides, the CDR3 is TGTGCCAGCAGACACTACAAGGTGCATAATGAAAAACTGTTTTTT. Translated: CASRHYKVHNEKLFF.

This sequence joins TRBV6-1 and TRBJ1-2; no reliable D call. V lost 1 base and J 0 bases, leaving 9 bases between the germline ends. The germline V gene has CDR1 MNHNS and CDR2 SASEGT. The CDR3 has 15 residues. CDR3 DNA: TGTGCCAGCAGTGAAGGACACCAGGCTAACTATGGCTACACCTTC. Residues: CASSEGHQANYGYTF.

This clone was seen a few times. The chain couples TRBV6-5 to TRBJ2-5; 8 bases are shared with TRBD2. The V segment lost 5 bases and the J segment 4 bases; nucleotides outside the gene matches: 3. The germline V gene has CDR1 MNHEY and CDR2 SVGAGI. This CDR3 spans 13 amino acids. For the CDR3, the DNA is TGTGCCAGCAGTGGACTAGCTCGAGAGACCCAGTACTTC. Its protein product is CASSGLARETQYF.

This clone turned up a few times. The chain uses TRBV10-1 and TRBJ1-3, with D hard to call. This CDR3 is 15 amino acids long. Germline lookup yields CDR1 WNHNN and CDR2 SYGVQD (reference sequence). V was shortened by 0 bases and J by 5 bases, with 11 bases between the two germline ends. The chain's CDR3 is CASSESTGIRNTIYF. The CDR3 bases are TGCGCCAGCAGTGAGTCGACCGGGATCAGAAACACCATATATTTT.